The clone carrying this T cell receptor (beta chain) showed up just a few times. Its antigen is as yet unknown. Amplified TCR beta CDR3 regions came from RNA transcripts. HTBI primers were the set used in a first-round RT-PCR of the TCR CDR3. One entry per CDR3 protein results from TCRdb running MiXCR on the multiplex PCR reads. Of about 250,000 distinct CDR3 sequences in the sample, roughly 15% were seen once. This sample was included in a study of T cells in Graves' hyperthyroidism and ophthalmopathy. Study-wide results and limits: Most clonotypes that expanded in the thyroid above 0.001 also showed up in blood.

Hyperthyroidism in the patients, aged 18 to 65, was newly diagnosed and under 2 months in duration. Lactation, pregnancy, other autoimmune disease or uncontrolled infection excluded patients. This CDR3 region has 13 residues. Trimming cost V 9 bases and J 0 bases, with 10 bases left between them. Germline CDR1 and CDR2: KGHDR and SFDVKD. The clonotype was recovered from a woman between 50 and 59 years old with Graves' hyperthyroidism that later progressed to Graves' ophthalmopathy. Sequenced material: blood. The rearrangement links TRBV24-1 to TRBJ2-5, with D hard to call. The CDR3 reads CATFRVDQETQYF. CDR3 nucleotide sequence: TGTGCCACCTTTAGGGTGGACCAAGAGACCCAGTACTTC.